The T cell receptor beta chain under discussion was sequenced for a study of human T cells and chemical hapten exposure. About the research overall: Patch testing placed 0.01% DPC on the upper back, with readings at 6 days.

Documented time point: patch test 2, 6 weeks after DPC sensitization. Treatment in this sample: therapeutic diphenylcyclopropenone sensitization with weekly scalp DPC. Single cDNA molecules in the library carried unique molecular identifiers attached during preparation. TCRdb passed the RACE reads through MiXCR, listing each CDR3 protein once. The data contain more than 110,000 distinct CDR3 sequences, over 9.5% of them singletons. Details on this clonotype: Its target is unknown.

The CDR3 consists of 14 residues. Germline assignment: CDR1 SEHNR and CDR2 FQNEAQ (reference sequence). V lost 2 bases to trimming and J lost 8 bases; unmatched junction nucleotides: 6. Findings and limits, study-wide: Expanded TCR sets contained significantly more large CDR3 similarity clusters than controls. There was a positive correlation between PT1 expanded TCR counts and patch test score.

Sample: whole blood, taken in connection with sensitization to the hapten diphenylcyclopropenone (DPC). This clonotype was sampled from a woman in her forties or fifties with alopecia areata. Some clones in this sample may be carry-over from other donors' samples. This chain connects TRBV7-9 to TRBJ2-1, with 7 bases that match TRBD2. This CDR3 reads CASSLTAGLDEQFF. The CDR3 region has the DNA TGTGCCAGCAGCTTAACAGCGGGATTGGATGAGCAGTTCTTC.